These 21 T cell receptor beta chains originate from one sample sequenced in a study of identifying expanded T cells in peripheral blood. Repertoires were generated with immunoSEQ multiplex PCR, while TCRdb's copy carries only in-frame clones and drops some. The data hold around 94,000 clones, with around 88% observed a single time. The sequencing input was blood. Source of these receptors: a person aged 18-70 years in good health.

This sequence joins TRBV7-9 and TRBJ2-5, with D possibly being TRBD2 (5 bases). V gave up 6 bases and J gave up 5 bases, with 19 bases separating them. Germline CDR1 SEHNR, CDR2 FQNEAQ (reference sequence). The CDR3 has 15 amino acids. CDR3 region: CASSSGLSGWETQYF. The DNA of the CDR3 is TGTGCCAGCAGTTCCGGACTTTCCGGCTGGGAGACCCAGTACTTC.

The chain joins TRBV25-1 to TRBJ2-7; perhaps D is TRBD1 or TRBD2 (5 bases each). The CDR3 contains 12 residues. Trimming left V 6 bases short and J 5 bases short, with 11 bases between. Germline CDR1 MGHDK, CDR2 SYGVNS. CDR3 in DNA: TGTGCCAGCAGCTATTTGGGGGACGAGCAGTACTTC. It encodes CASSYLGDEQYF.

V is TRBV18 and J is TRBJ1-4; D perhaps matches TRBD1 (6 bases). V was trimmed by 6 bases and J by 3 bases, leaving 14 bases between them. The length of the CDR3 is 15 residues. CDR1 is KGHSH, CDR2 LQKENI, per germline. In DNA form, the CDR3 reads TGTGCCAGCTCGAACAGGGATAGTGCTAATGAAAAACTGTTTTTT. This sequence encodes CASSNRDSANEKLFF.

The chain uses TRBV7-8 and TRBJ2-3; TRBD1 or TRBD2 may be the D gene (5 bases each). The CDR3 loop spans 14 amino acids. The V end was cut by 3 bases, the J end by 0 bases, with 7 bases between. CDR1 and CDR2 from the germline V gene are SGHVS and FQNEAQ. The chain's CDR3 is CASSFGTSTDTQYF. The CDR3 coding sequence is TGTGCCAGCAGCTTTGGGACCAGCACAGATACGCAGTATTTT. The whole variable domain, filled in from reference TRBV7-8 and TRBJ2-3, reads GAGVSQSPRYKVAKRGQDVALRCDPISGHVSLFWYQQALGQGPEFLTYFQNEAQLDKSGLPSDRFFAERPEGSVSTLKIQRTQQEDSAVYLCASSFGTSTDTQYFGPGTRLTVL.

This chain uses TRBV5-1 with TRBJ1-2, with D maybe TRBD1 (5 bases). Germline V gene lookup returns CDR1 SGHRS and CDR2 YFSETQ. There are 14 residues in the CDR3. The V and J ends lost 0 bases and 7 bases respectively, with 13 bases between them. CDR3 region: CASSLAEAGPGYTF. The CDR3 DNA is TGCGCCAGCAGCTTGGCCGAGGCAGGGCCTGGCTACACCTTC.

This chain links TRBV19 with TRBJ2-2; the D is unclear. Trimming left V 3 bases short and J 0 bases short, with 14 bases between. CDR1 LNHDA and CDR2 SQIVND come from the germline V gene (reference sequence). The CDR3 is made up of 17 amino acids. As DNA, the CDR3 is TGTGCCAGTAGTATTGGAGCGTCTAGGTCGAACACCGGGGAGCTGTTTTTT. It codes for CASSIGASRSNTGELFF.

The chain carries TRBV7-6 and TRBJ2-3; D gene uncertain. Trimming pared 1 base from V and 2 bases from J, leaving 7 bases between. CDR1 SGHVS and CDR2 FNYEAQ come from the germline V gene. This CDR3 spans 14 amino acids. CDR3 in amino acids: CASSLVVPTDTQYF. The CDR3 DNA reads TGTGCCAGCAGCTTAGTGGTTCCCACAGATACGCAGTATTTT.

As DNA, the CDR3 is TGTGCCAGCACGGGGACAAGTATTGGAAACACCATATATTTT. Encoded protein: CASTGTSIGNTIYF. The chain couples TRBV6-1 to TRBJ1-3; D is possibly TRBD1 (6 bases). The CDR3 extends over 14 amino acids. The germline V gene has CDR1 MNHNS and CDR2 SASEGT. The V end lost 7 bases, the J end lost 3 bases, and 13 bases lay between the germline ends.

The CDR3 bases are TGCGCCAGCAGCCATACAGGGGGCCACACTGAAGCTTTCTTT. This encodes CASSHTGGHTEAFF. This sequence joins TRBV4-3 and TRBJ1-1, with 9 bases that match TRBD1. The CDR3 is 14 residues long. The J segment lost 3 bases and the V segment lost 3 bases, leaving 2 bases of the junction unmatched. The germline V gene has CDR1 LGHNA and CDR2 YSLEER.

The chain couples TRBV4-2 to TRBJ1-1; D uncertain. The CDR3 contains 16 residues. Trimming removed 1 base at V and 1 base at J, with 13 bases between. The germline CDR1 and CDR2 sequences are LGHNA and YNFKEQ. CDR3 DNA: TGTGCCAGCAGCCAAGTATTGAGGCGGACGAACACTGAAGCTTTCTTT. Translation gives CASSQVLRRTNTEAFF.

CDR3 in amino acids: CASTKLSGSYNEQFF. CDR3 nucleotides: TGTGCCAGCACTAAACTGAGCGGATCCTACAATGAGCAGTTCTTC. The chain recombines TRBV7-8 with TRBJ2-1; D is possibly TRBD2 (5 bases). The CDR3 runs to 15 residues. V gave up 7 bases and J gave up 1 base, with 14 bases separating them. Germline lookup yields CDR1 SGHVS and CDR2 FQNEAQ.

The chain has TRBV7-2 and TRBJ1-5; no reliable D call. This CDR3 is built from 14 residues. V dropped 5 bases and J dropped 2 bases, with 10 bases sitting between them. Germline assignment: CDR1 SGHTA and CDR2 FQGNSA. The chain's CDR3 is CASSAGVGNQPQHF. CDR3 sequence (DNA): TGTGCCAGCAGCGCCGGGGTCGGCAATCAGCCCCAGCATTTT.

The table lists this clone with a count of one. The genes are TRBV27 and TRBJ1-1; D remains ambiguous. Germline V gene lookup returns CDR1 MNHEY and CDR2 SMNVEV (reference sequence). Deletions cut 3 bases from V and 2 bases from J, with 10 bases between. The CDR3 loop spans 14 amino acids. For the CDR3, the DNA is TGTGCCAGCAGTTTGGCCCCCCGTAACACTGAAGCTTTCTTT. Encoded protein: CASSLAPRNTEAFF.

CDR3 loop: CASSAQGLYEQYF. CDR3 nucleotides: TGTGCCAGCAGCGCACAGGGCCTCTACGAGCAGTACTTC. This sequence joins TRBV5-6 and TRBJ2-5; D may be TRBD1 (6 bases). The J call is in doubt because the DNA end fits TRBJ2-7 better. CDR1 SGHDT and CDR2 YYEEEE come from the germline V gene. The CDR3 is made up of 13 amino acids.

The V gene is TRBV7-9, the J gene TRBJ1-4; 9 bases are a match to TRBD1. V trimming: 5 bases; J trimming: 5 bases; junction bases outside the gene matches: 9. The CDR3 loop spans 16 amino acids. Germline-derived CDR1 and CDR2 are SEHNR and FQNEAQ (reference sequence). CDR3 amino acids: CASSPLGTGRNEKLFF. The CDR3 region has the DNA TGTGCCAGCAGCCCTCTTGGGACAGGGAGAAATGAAAAACTGTTTTTT.

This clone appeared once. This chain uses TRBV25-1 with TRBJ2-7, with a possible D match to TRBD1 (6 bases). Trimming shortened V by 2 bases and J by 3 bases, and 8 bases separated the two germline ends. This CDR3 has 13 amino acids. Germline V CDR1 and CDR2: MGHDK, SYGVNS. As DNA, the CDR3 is TGTGCCAGCAGTGAACCAGGGGACTACGAGCAGTACTTC. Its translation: CASSEPGDYEQYF.

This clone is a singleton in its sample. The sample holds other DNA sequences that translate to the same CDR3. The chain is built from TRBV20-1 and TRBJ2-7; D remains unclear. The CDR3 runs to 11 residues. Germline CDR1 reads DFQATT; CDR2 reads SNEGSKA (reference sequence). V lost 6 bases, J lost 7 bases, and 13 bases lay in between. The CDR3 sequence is CSAPRAEEQYF. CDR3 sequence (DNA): TGCAGTGCCCCAAGGGCCGAGGAGCAGTACTTC.

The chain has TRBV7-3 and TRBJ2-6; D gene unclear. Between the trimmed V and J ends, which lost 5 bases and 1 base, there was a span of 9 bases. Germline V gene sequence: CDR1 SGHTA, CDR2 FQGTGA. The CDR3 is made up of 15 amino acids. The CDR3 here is CASSVGSSGANVLTF. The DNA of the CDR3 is TGTGCCAGCAGCGTGGGGTCTTCTGGGGCCAACGTCCTGACTTTC. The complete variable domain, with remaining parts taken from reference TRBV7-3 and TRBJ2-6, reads GAGVSQTPSNKVTEKGKYVELRCDPISGHTALYWYRQSLGQGPEFLIYFQGTGAADDSGLPNDRFFAVRPEGSVSTLKIQRTERGDSAVYLCASSVGSSGANVLTFGAGSRLTVL.

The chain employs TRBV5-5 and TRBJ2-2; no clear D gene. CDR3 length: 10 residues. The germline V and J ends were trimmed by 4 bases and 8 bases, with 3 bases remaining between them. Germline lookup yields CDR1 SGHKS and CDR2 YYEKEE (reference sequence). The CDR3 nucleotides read TGTGCCAGCAGCGCAGGGGAGCTGTTTTTT. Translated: CASSAGELFF.

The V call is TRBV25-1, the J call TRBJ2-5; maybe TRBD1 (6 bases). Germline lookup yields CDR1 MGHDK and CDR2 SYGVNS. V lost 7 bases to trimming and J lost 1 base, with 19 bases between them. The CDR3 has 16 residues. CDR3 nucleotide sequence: TGTGCCAGCACAGCAGTCCCAGGGGCCTCCCAAGAGACCCAGTACTTC. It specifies CASTAVPGASQETQYF.

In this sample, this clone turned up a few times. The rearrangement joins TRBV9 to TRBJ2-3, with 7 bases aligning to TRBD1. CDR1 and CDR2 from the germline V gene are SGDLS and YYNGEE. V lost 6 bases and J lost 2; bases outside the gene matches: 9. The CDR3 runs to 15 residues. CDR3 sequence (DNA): TGTGCCAGCACCCCTGGGACAGACCACACAGATACGCAGTATTTT. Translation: CASTPGTDHTDTQYF.